This note documents a single TCR beta chain sequence. A much bigger clone sits one base away, suggesting this may be a read error. TRAV and TRBV primers primed cDNA for both TCRalpha and TCRbeta. With a constant-region primer and a V-primer adapter, TCRs were subjected to approximately 18 PCR cycles of amplification. TCRdb ran MiXCR on the reads and lists one entry per CDR3 protein. Among 57,000 or so distinct CDR3 sequences listed, less than 25% were seen once. Noted time point: before trial treatment. The data originate from a study of low-dose radiotherapy and immunotherapy resistance in tumors. Background on the study: A dose of 300 mg of oral aspirin was taken by patients daily for four cycles from cycle 1 day 1.

Looked up from germline, CDR1 is WNHNN and CDR2 is SYGVQD (reference sequence). The V segment lost 1 base and the J segment 13 bases; nucleotides outside the gene matches: 7. This CDR3 comprises 13 residues. The sequence was obtained from a male donor with prostate cancer. V is TRBV10-1 and J is TRBJ2-1; TRBD2 agrees at 7 bases. This specimen consisted of PBMCs, obtained before treatment. The CDR3 coding sequence is TGCGCCAGCAGTGAGTTACGGGGAGGGACCCAGTTCTTC. It translates to CASSELRGGTQFF.